Here is one T cell receptor beta chain with its context. What it recognizes is unknown. The V end was cut by 0 bases, the J end by 7 bases, with 15 bases between. The length of the CDR3 is 16 residues. Germline CDR1 is LGHDT and CDR2 is YNNKEL (reference sequence). The data were obtained in a study of T cell responses to AZD1222 COVID-19 vaccine. Findings and caveats of the study: Nearly half of the spike-specific TCRs reportedly recognize variant regions that carry no mutations. With two AZD1222 doses given, Spike-specific TCR breadth and depth both rose.

Libraries were prepared by immunoSEQ multiplex PCR; TCRdb keeps only in-frame clonotypes and omits some of them. This sample carries around 140,000 clones, 92% of them seen once, and the ten largest clones take more than 3%. This rearrangement joins TRBV3-1 (or the pseudogene TRBV3-2) to TRBJ2-2; the D is unclear. This sequence originates from an adult who received the AZD1222 COVID-19 vaccine. Sequenced material: peripheral blood, taken 28 days after the second AZD1222 dose. CDR3 protein: CASSQDSRARGGELFF. CDR3 nucleotide sequence: TGTGCCAGCAGCCAAGATAGCCGGGCCCGAGGCGGGGAGCTGTTTTTT.